These 17 T cell receptor beta chains came from one sample sequenced in a study of T cells in Graves' hyperthyroidism and ophthalmopathy. Amplified TCR beta CDR3 regions came from RNA transcripts. The TCR CDR3 was amplified in a first-round RT-PCR using the HTBI primer set. TCRdb ran MiXCR on the multiplex PCR reads and lists one entry per CDR3 protein. Among roughly 570,000 distinct CDR3 sequences, 15% to 18% were seen once, and the ten largest hold approximately 7.4%. What was sequenced was blood. These receptors all come from a woman in her 30s with Graves' hyperthyroidism.

This clonotype was seen many times. The CDR3 DNA reads TGCGCCAGCAGCGTCGGACTAGCGGGAGGGCAGAATGAGCAGTTCTTC. Protein: CASSVGLAGGQNEQFF. The V and J genes are TRBV5-1 and TRBJ2-1, with TRBD2 identical over 15 bases. Germline V gives CDR1 SGHRS, CDR2 YFSETQ. The junction had 6 bases not matched to a gene; V was cut back by 4 bases and J by 7 bases. The length of the CDR3 is 16 residues. Drawing the rest from reference TRBV5-1 and TRBJ2-1, the complete variable domain is KAGVTQTPRYLIKTRGQQVTLSCSPISGHRSVSWYQQTPGQGLQFLFEYFSETQRNKGNFPGRFSGRQFSNSRSEMNVSTLELGDSALYLCASSVGLAGGQNEQFFGPGTRLTVL.

The chain recombines TRBV12-3 or TRBV12-4 with TRBJ1-2; D is unresolved. CDR3 size: 13 residues. V lost 0 bases and J 7 bases, leaving 9 bases between the germline ends. In DNA form, the CDR3 reads TGTGCCAGCAGTTTAGCGAAAGGGCCTGGCTACACCTTC. Protein: CASSLAKGPGYTF.

The V call is TRBV7-9, the J call TRBJ2-1; the D gene is possibly TRBD2 (5 bases). Germline CDR1 reads SEHNR; CDR2 reads FQNEAQ (reference sequence). The CDR3 extends over 16 amino acids. The V gene lost 2 bases and the J gene lost 3 bases, with 14 bases spanning the gap. CDR3 residues: CASSLLATYLYNEQFF. DNA for the CDR3: TGTGCCAGCAGCTTATTAGCGACGTATCTCTACAATGAGCAGTTCTTC.

Ten or more counts support this clonotype. The genes are TRBV11-2 and TRBJ2-3, with 10 bases lining up with TRBD2. The CDR3 sequence is 17 residues long. CDR1 SGHAT and CDR2 FQNNGV come from the germline V gene. V was clipped by 4 bases and J by 4 bases; unmatched bases: 11. The CDR3 protein is CASSSAQREGRADTQYF. Here the CDR3 DNA reads TGTGCCAGCAGCTCCGCCCAGCGGGAGGGCCGAGCAGATACGCAGTATTTT.

This clonotype appeared many times. The J gene is TRBJ2-7, the V gene TRBV6-5; TRBD2 agrees at 8 bases. The CDR3 has 15 residues. J gave up 2 bases and V 2 bases, and 5 bases lay outside the gene matches. Germline values: CDR1 MNHEY, CDR2 SVGAGI. As DNA, the CDR3 is TGTGCCAGCAGTTACCTGGCGGGAGGAACCTACGAGCAGTACTTC. This codes for CASSYLAGGTYEQYF.

This clonotype was seen repeatedly, ten times or more. The chain uses TRBV27 and TRBJ2-3; D unclear. Trimming took off 3 bases at V and 6 bases at J, with 10 bases between the two ends. Germline CDR1 is MNHEY and CDR2 is SMNVEV (reference sequence). The CDR3 has 13 residues. CDR3 nucleotides: TGTGCCAGCAGTTTGGGATACTGGGATACGCAGTATTTT. This codes for CASSLGYWDTQYF.

The V and J genes are TRBV6-4 and TRBJ2-3; TRBD2 aligns across 10 bases. The CDR3 has 15 residues. Germline V gene data show CDR1 as MRHNA and CDR2 as SNTAGT. The ends lost 7 bases at V and 3 bases at J; junction bases unmatched: 7. For the CDR3, the DNA is TGTGCCAGCAAACAAAGCGGGAGGGAAACAGATACGCAGTATTTT. Translation: CASKQSGRETDTQYF.

This clonotype has a handful of counts. The V gene is TRBV4-1, the J gene TRBJ2-1, with D possibly being TRBD2 (5 bases). Germline CDR1 is MGHRA and CDR2 is YSYEKL. This CDR3 contains 18 residues. Deletions cut 1 base from V and 0 bases from J, with 16 bases between. CDR3 protein: CASSQVGLKRSSYNEQFF. CDR3 sequence (DNA): TGCGCCAGCAGCCAAGTCGGTTTAAAGCGGAGCTCCTACAATGAGCAGTTCTTC.

The V gene is TRBV27, the J gene TRBJ2-1, with D perhaps being TRBD1 or TRBD2 (5 bases each). The germline CDR1 and CDR2 sequences are MNHEY and SMNVEV (reference sequence). The length of the CDR3 is 16 residues. V gave up 7 bases and J gave up 9 bases, with 25 bases separating them. In DNA form, the CDR3 reads TGTGCCAGCACCACCGGACGGGGCAGGATTGGTTCTGAGCAGTTCTTC. This gives the protein CASTTGRGRIGSEQFF.

To note about this clonotype: The germline gene is not matched at one end of the junction; a read error may be the cause. V and J are TRBV20-1 and TRBJ2-7; TRBD2 agrees at 10 bases. The V gene's germline CDR1 is DFQATT and CDR2 SNEGSKA (reference sequence). This CDR3 is 14 amino acids long. The CDR3 DNA is TGCGGTGCTAGAGCTAGCGGGAGTTCCTACGAGCAGTACTTC. Translation gives CGARASGSSYEQYF.

The table lists this clonotype with a few counts. The CDR3: CATSDPTGTPKNEQFF. CDR3 DNA: TGTGCCACCAGTGACCCAACCGGGACCCCGAAGAATGAGCAGTTCTTC. The chain employs TRBV24-1 and TRBJ2-1; D possibly matches TRBD1 or TRBD2 (5 bases each). The germline V gene encodes CDR1 KGHDR and CDR2 SFDVKD. Trimming pared 4 bases from V and 7 bases from J, leaving 19 bases between. The CDR3 runs to 16 residues.

This clonotype was seen at least ten times. V and J are TRBV9 and TRBJ2-2; D call uncertain. Germline CDR1 and CDR2: SGDLS and YYNGEE. This CDR3 spans 15 amino acids. V gave up 0 bases and J gave up 3 bases, with 9 bases separating them. Written as DNA, the CDR3 is TGTGCCAGCAGCGTAGAGGCAGCCTACACCGGGGAGCTGTTTTTT. Encoded protein: CASSVEAAYTGELFF.

This clonotype has at least ten counts. This chain joins TRBV2 and TRBJ1-4, with D possibly TRBD1 on 5 matching bases. V was pared by 6 bases and J by 5 bases, with 13 bases between. The CDR3 runs to 14 residues. Per the germline V gene, CDR1 is SNHLY and CDR2 is FYNNEI. The chain's CDR3 is CASSPLGGNEKLFF. The CDR3 nucleotides read TGTGCCAGCAGCCCCTTGGGGGGAAATGAAAAACTGTTTTTT.

The J gene is TRBJ1-2, the V gene TRBV10-2, with D perhaps matching TRBD1 (5 bases). This CDR3 spans 13 amino acids. Germline-derived CDR1 and CDR2 are WSHSY and SAAADI. V lost 5 bases to trimming and J lost 6 bases, with 13 bases between them. The CDR3: CASSRQPSNGYTF. CDR3 in DNA: TGCGCCAGCAGTAGACAGCCATCAAATGGCTACACCTTC.

This chain connects TRBV5-6 to TRBJ2-7, with D possibly TRBD2 on 6 matching bases. V was clipped by 1 base and J by 5 bases, with 19 bases between them. The CDR3 totals 16 residues. Germline V gene data show CDR1 as SGHDT and CDR2 as YYEEEE. CDR3 in DNA: TGTGCCAGCAGCTTGTTTAGCGGAACTAGTCACGACGAGCAGTACTTC. Its protein product is CASSLFSGTSHDEQYF. The full variable domain, completed using reference TRBV5-6 and TRBJ2-7, is DAGVTQSPTHLIKTRGQQVTLRCSPKSGHDTVSWYQQALGQGPQFIFQYYEEEERQRGNFPDRFSGHQFPNYSSELNVNALLLGDSALYLCASSLFSGTSHDEQYFGPGTRLTVT.

This clonotype appeared a few times. In nucleotides, the CDR3 is TGTGCCAGCAGCTTCGGACTAGCGGGCCCGACCTACGAGCAGTACTTC. Protein sequence: CASSFGLAGPTYEQYF. The rearrangement uses TRBV5-6 and TRBJ2-7; 11 bases fit TRBD2. Germline-derived CDR1 and CDR2 are SGHDT and YYEEEE. V gave up 2 bases and J gave up 2 bases; unmatched junction bases: 6. The CDR3 has 16 residues.

This clonotype was detected a few times. The V and J genes are TRBV27 and TRBJ2-2; D may correspond to TRBD1 or TRBD2 (5 bases each). V was shortened by 7 bases and J by 6 bases, with 9 bases between the two germline ends. The germline V gene encodes CDR1 MNHEY and CDR2 SMNVEV (reference sequence). CDR3 length: 12 residues. The CDR3 is CASTSGPGELFF. Here the CDR3 DNA reads TGTGCCAGCACCTCGGGGCCCGGGGAGCTGTTTTTT.